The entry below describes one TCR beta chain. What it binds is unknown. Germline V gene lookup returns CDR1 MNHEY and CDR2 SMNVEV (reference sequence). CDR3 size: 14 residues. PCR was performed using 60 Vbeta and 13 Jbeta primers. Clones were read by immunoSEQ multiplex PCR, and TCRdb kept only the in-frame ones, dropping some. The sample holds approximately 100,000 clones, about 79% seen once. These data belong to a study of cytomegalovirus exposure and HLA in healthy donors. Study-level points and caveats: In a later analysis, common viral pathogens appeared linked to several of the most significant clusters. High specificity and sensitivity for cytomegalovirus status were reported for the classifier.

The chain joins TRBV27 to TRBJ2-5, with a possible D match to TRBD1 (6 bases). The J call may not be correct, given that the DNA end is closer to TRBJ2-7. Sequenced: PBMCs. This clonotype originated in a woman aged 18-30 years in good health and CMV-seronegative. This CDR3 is CASSLPDRTYEQYF. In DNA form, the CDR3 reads TGTGCCAGCAGTTTGCCGGACAGAACCTACGAGCAGTACTTC.